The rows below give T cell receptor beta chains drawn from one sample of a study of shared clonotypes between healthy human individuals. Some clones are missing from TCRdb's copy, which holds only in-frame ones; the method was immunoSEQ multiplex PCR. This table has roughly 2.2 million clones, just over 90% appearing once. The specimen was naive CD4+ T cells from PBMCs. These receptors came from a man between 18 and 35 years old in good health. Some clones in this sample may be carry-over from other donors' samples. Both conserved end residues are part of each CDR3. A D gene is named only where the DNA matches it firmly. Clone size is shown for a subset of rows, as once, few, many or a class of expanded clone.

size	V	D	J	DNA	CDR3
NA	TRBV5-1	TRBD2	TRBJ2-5	TGCGCCAGCAGCAGGTTAGCGGGACCCCAAGAGACCCAGTACTTC	CASSRLAGPQETQYF
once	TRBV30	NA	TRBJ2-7	TGTGCCTGGACAGCTATAGCCTACGAGCAGTACTTC	CAWTAIAYEQYF
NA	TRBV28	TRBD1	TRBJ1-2	TGTGCCAGCAGTTCAGGGGGACAGGGGGCGACCTATGGCTACACCTTC	CASSSGGQGATYGYTF
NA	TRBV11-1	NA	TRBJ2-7	TGTGCCAGCAGCTATGGGGAGTCGGGATCCTACGAGCAGTACTTC	CASSYGESGSYEQYF
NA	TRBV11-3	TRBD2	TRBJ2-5	TGTGCCAGCAGCTTAAAGGAGCGGGAGGAAAAAGAGACCCAGTACTTC	CASSLKEREEKETQYF
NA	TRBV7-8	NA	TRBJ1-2	TGTGCCAGCAGCTTAGTTCGACACAGCTTGAAGATAGACTACACCTTC	CASSLVRHSLKIDYTF
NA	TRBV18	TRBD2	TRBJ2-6	TGTGCCAGCTCACTATCTCCGACTAGCGGGATTCTTTCCGGGGCCAACGTCCTGACTTTC	CASSLSPTSGILSGANVLTF
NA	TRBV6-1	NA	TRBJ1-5	TGTGCCAGCAGTGAAGGGCAGGGTCTTTTCAATCAGCCCCAGCATTTT	CASSEGQGLFNQPQHF
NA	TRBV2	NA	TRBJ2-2	TGTGCCAGCAGAAAAAAAGGGTCTTTGGGCACCGGGGAGCTGTTTTTT	CASRKKGSLGTGELFF
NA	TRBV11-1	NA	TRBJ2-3	TGTGCCAGCAGCTTACCTGACGCGCCCACAGATACGCAGTATTTT	CASSLPDAPTDTQYF
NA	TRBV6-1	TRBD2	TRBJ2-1	TGTGCCAGCAGTGGACCTTTGTTTAGCGGGAAGAGCTCCTACAATGAGCAGTTCTTC	CASSGPLFSGKSSYNEQFF
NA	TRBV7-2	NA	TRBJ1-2	TGTGCCAGGAGGGAGGTATATGGCTACACCTTC	CARREVYGYTF
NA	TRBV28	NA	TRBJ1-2	TGTGCCAGCGGCCCCTCGGACGGGCGGGGGGGAGCGATGACTCGGGTATATGGCTACACCTTC	CASGPSDGRGGAMTRVYGYTF
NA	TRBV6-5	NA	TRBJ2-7	TGTGCCAGCAGTTACGGGGTACTCTACGAGCAGTACTTC	CASSYGVLYEQYF
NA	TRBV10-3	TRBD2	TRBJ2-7	TGTGCCATCAGTGGGTCTACGGGAGGGTACGAGCAGTACTTC	CAISGSTGGYEQYF
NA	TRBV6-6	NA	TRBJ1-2	TGTGCCAGCAGTTACGGCGGCAGGTACTATGGCTACACCTTC	CASSYGGRYYGYTF
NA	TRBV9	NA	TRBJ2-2	TGTGCCAGCAGCGTAGCGGGGATGAACACCGGGGAGCTGTTTTTT	CASSVAGMNTGELFF
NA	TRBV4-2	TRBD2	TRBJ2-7	TGTGCCAGCAGCCTTTCGACTAGCGGAAGTGCCTACGAGCAGTACTTC	CASSLSTSGSAYEQYF
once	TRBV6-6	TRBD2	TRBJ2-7	TGTGCCAGCAGTTATAGAGCGGGAGGCTCCTACGAGCAGTACTTC	CASSYRAGGSYEQYF
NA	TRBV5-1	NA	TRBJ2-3	TGCGCCAGCAGCCCGCAACCTGGTGATACGCAGTATTTT	CASSPQPGDTQYF
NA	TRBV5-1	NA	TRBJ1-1	TGCGCCAGCAGCCTCACCGGGGTGGGTGCTTTCTTT	CASSLTGVGAFF
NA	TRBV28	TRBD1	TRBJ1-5	TGTGCCAGCAGGTCACAGGGACAGGGGTACAATCAGCCCCAGCATTTT	CASRSQGQGYNQPQHF
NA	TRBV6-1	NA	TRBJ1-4	TGTGCCTCCCGGGCGGGGGCCCCCCGAGAACTGTTTTTT	CASRAGAPRELFF
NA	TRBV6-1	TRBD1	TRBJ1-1	TGTGCCAGCAGTGGTGACAGGGGCACTGAAGCTTTCTTT	CASSGDRGTEAFF
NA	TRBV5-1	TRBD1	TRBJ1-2	TGCGCCAGCAGCCCGGGACAGCCCGGGTATGGCTACACCTTC	CASSPGQPGYGYTF
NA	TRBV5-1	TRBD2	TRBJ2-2	TGCGCCAGCAGCCCTGGGACTAGCGGGAGGGCCACCGGGGAGCTGTTTTTT	CASSPGTSGRATGELFF
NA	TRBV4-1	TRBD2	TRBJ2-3	TGCGCCAGCAGCCTTGCAACTCCGGGACTAGAAGATGTAGATACGCAGTATTTT	CASSLATPGLEDVDTQYF
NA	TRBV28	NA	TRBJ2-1	TGTGCCAGCAGCCAAGGCACCCCCGCAGGGTGGTTTTCCAATGAGCAGTTCTTC	CASSQGTPAGWFSNEQFF
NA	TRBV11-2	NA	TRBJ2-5	TGTGCCAGCGCCACCCGTGGGGGAGAGACCCAGTACTTC	CASATRGGETQYF
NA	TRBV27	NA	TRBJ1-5	TGTGCCAGCAGTAAACTGGTCACAAATCAGCCCCAGCATTTT	CASSKLVTNQPQHF
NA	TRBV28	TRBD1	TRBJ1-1	TGTGCCAGCAGCCCGACCGACAGGGCAAGCCCTGAAGCTTTCTTT	CASSPTDRASPEAFF
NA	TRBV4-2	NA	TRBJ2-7	TGTGCCAGCAGCCAATCAGGGGGGGACAGTCTCTCCTACGAGCAGTACTTC	CASSQSGGDSLSYEQYF